A selection of T cell receptor beta chains follows, all from one sample in a study of cytomegalovirus exposure and HLA in healthy donors. Repertoires were generated with immunoSEQ multiplex PCR, while TCRdb's copy carries only in-frame clones and drops some. The sample yields some 90,000 clones, around 80% seen once. The sequencing input was PBMCs. These TCRs come from a male donor in good health and CMV-seropositive. Each CDR3 is given with its conserved first and last residue. Fields, in order: V gene, clone size, D gene, J gene, CDR3 DNA, CDR3 protein. D genes are given only for firm matches. Expanded clones get a size class; other rows say once, few or many, or leave the size out.

>TRBV14|-|TRBD1|TRBJ2-7
TGTGCCAGCAGCAGGGACAGGGCCTACGAGCAGTACTTC
CASSRDRAYEQYF
>TRBV5-1|-|-|TRBJ2-1
TGCGCCAGCAGCGCGGACAGCACCTACAATGAGCAGTTCTTC
CASSADSTYNEQFF
>TRBV19|-|-|TRBJ2-1
TGTGCCAGTATCCCGACGGGTGGTGAGCAGTTCTTC
CASIPTGGEQFF
>TRBV15|-|-|TRBJ1-4
TGTGCCACCAGCAGGGACACCGGCGCGGAAAAACTGTTTTTT
CATSRDTGAEKLFF
>TRBV12-1|-|-|TRBJ2-3
TGTGCCAGCAGCTTTGCGCAAACGGGGGACGGCACAGATACGCAGTATTTT
CASSFAQTGDGTDTQYF
>TRBV30|few|-|TRBJ1-2
TGTGCCTGGAGTGTAGGACAGTCCTTCTATGGCTACACCTTC
CAWSVGQSFYGYTF
>TRBV5-1|-|TRBD2|TRBJ2-1
TGCGCCAGCAGCTTGGCCGGTAGCGGGAGGTCTGGTGAGCAGTTCTTC
CASSLAGSGRSGEQFF
>TRBV6-5|-|-|TRBJ2-2
TGTGCCAGCAGTTACTTGGGCGGGACCGGGGAGCTGTTTTTT
CASSYLGGTGELFF
>TRBV2|once|TRBD1|TRBJ2-1
TGTGCCAGCAGTGGATCGGGACAGGGGAGCAATGAGCAGTTCTTC
CASSGSGQGSNEQFF
>TRBV19|-|TRBD1|TRBJ2-1
TGTGCCAGTAGTATATCGACGGGACAGAAGATAAGGAGCTCCTACAATGAGCAGTTCTTC
CASSISTGQKIRSSYNEQFF
>TRBV4-2|few|-|TRBJ1-2
TGTGCCAGCAGCCCCGGGGGATCAAACTATGGCTACACCTTC
CASSPGGSNYGYTF
>TRBV27|-|TRBD1|TRBJ1-6
TGTGCCAGCAGGGGACAGGGTGGATTGTATAATTCACCCCTCCACTTT
CASRGQGGLYNSPLHF
>TRBV19|once|TRBD2|TRBJ2-7
TGTGCCAGTAGAGGTAGCGGGAGGCCGAGCTCCTACGAGCAGTACTTC
CASRGSGRPSSYEQYF
>TRBV4-1|-|-|TRBJ2-3
TGCGCCAGCAGCCAAGAGAGAGGGATTAGTCAGCCCCAGTATTTT
CASSQERGISQPQYF
>TRBV14|-|TRBD2|TRBJ2-5
TGTGCCAGCAGCCAAGATGCTGGCGGGGGGCCCCAAGAGACCCAGTACTTC
CASSQDAGGGPQETQYF
>TRBV19|-|-|TRBJ1-1
TGTGCCAGTAGAACCGCAGAAGTAAACACTGAAGCTTTCTTT
CASRTAEVNTEAFF
>TRBV7-2|once|-|TRBJ2-6
TGTGCCAGCAGCCCAACAGTCTCTGGGGCCAACGTCCTGGCTTTC
CASSPTVSGANVLAF
>TRBV5-4|-|-|TRBJ1-3
TGTGCCAGCAGCCCCCAGGGCCCCTCTGGAAACACCATATATTTT
CASSPQGPSGNTIYF
>TRBV6-4|few|TRBD1|TRBJ2-1
TGTGCCAGCAGTGAGGCCGGGACAGGGTACAATGAGCAGTTCTTC
CASSEAGTGYNEQFF
>TRBV6-5|-|-|TRBJ1-1
TGTGCCAGCAGTCAAGATCGGGGGACTGAAGCTTTCTTT
CASSQDRGTEAFF
>TRBV29-1|-|TRBD1|TRBJ1-2
TGCAGCGTTTCGGCAGGGGGGTTGAGTGGCTACACCTTC
CSVSAGGLSGYTF
>TRBV5-1|-|-|TRBJ2-7
TGCGCCAGCAGCACCGGCCGCCTGGGGACTTGGGAGCAGTACTTC
CASSTGRLGTWEQYF
>TRBV7-2|few|-|TRBJ1-6
TGTGCCAGCAGCCCCACCGGGACTCGAGGGAATTCACCCCTCCACTTT
CASSPTGTRGNSPLHF
>TRBV25-1|-|TRBD1|TRBJ1-1
TGTGCCAGCAAGGGACAGGGGTTCTCTGAAGCTTTCTTT
CASKGQGFSEAFF
>TRBV18|-|-|TRBJ1-5
TGTGCCAGCTCACCGTCACAGAATCAGCCCCAGCATTTT
CASSPSQNQPQHF
>TRBV28|-|-|TRBJ2-7
TGTGCCAGCAGTAAAGGGGGGGTGGGAGGGAGACTTGGCGAGCAGTACTTC
CASSKGGVGGRLGEQYF
>TRBV5-1|-|TRBD1|TRBJ2-7
TGCGCCAGCAGCTTGGAAGCGGGACAGGGGCCCCGTCCCTACGAGCAGTACTTC
CASSLEAGQGPRPYEQYF
>TRBV4-1|-|-|TRBJ2-4
TGCGCCAGCAGCCAAGAGCTGGACTCTGCGGAGGCCAAAAACATTCAGTACTTC
CASSQELDSAEAKNIQYF
>TRBV4-2|-|-|TRBJ1-5
TGTGCCAGCAGGCAGGGTTGTTGTCAGCCCCAGCATTTT
CASRQGCCQPQHF
>TRBV5-4|few|TRBD2|TRBJ2-5
TGTGCCAGCAGCCCCGGACTAGCGGGGGGCAATCTTCAAGAGACCCAGTACTTC
CASSPGLAGGNLQETQYF
>TRBV10-1|-|-|TRBJ2-7
TGCGCCAGCAGTGAAGGGACTCCCTACGAGCAGTACTTC
CASSEGTPYEQYF
>TRBV5-1|-|TRBD1|TRBJ2-7
TGCGCCAGCAGCTTGGCCTTTAGTATTGGGACAGGGGCCTACGAGCAGTACTTC
CASSLAFSIGTGAYEQYF
>TRBV18|-|-|TRBJ2-2
TGTGCCAGCTCACCACTTCCGGAGTCCGGGGAGCTGTTTTTT
CASSPLPESGELFF
>TRBV6-5|once|-|TRBJ2-7
TGTGCCAGCAGTTCAACAGCCAGTAATACCTACGAGCAGTACTTC
CASSSTASNTYEQYF
>TRBV2|few|TRBD1|TRBJ2-7
TGTGCCAGCAGTGAGAGAAAAGGACAGGGTTTCTACGAGCAGTACTTC
CASSERKGQGFYEQYF
>TRBV5-1|-|TRBD2|TRBJ2-7
TGCGCCAGCAGCTTCCATAGCGGGGGGGATTACGAGCAGTACTTC
CASSFHSGGDYEQYF
>TRBV5-1|few|-|TRBJ1-1
TGCGCCAGCAGCTTGGCCGTGAACACTGAAGCTTTCTTT
CASSLAVNTEAFF
>TRBV4-2|-|TRBD2|TRBJ2-3
TGTGCCAGCAGCCCGGGACTAGCGGGCCATACGCAGTATTTT
CASSPGLAGHTQYF
>TRBV30|-|-|TRBJ1-2
TGTGCCTGGAGTGGGGGACTGACTGGCTACACCTTC
CAWSGGLTGYTF
>TRBV28|-|-|TRBJ1-1
TGTGCCAGCAACGGGAGACGCGGGGAAGCTTTCTTT
CASNGRRGEAFF
>TRBV28|-|TRBD1|TRBJ1-2
TGTGCCAGCAGTCCCCCGGGACAGTTAGCTAACTATGGCTACACCTTC
CASSPPGQLANYGYTF
>TRBV2|-|-|TRBJ1-5
TGTGCCAGCAGACCAGGGGATCTTAGCAATCAGCCCCAGCATTTT
CASRPGDLSNQPQHF
>TRBV25-1|once|-|TRBJ1-5
TGTGCCAGCCCCAGTTACGGGGGTAATCAGCCCCAGCATTTT
CASPSYGGNQPQHF
>TRBV28|-|TRBD1|TRBJ1-2
TGTGCCAGCAGCCGACGTACAGGGGATGGCTACACCTTC
CASSRRTGDGYTF
>TRBV7-9|few|-|TRBJ1-2
TGTGCCAGCAGCTTAGGGCAGGGGTCATTTGGCTACACCTTC
CASSLGQGSFGYTF
>TRBV28|-|-|TRBJ2-7
TGTGGCGTAGTGGGGGGGCCTGGCGAGCAGTACTTC
CGVVGGPGEQYF
>TRBV30|-|-|TRBJ2-5
TGTGCCTGGAGTATTCCCGCGGGGTACCAAGAGACCCAGTACTTC
CAWSIPAGYQETQYF
>TRBV10-3|-|TRBD1|TRBJ2-7
TGTGCCACCACTGACAGGGCGAGCTCCTACGAGCAGTACTTC
CATTDRASSYEQYF
>TRBV15|-|-|TRBJ2-7
TGTGCCACCAGCAGAGACAGGCTCAAGCAGTACTTC
CATSRDRLKQYF
>TRBV25-1|-|-|TRBJ1-2
TGTGCCAGCAGTGAAGGCTGGGAGAACTATGGCTACACCTTC
CASSEGWENYGYTF
>TRBV5-1|-|-|TRBJ2-1
TGCGCCAGCAGAGGATTTTACGGGAATGAGCAGTTCTTC
CASRGFYGNEQFF
>TRBV29-1|-|TRBD2|TRBJ2-7
TGCAGCGGACCACCGCCTCTGCGCGGGAGGGCCTACGAGCAGTACTTC
CSGPPPLRGRAYEQYF
>TRBV15|-|-|TRBJ1-3
TGTGCCACCAGCAGAGAACAGGCGGACACCATATATTTT
CATSREQADTIYF
>TRBV2|once|-|TRBJ1-2
TGTGCCAGCAGTGAATTTTGGACTGACTATGGCTACACCTTC
CASSEFWTDYGYTF
>TRBV19|-|TRBD1|TRBJ1-4
TGTGCCAGTAGTATGTCGACAGGGTGGGATGAAAAACTGTTTTTT
CASSMSTGWDEKLFF
>TRBV7-9|-|TRBD2|TRBJ2-1
TGTGCCAGCAGCGGTAGCCGGGCGGGAGGGCCGAATGAGCAGTTCTTC
CASSGSRAGGPNEQFF
>TRBV18|-|-|TRBJ2-3
TGTGCCAGCTCACCACCTCGTTTTCTTCTCACAGATACGCAGTATTTT
CASSPPRFLLTDTQYF
>TRBV5-6|-|TRBD1|TRBJ2-7
TGTTCCAGCAGCGTCGGGACAGGGGTAAACGAGCAGTACTTC
CSSSVGTGVNEQYF
>TRBV5-5|-|-|TRBJ1-3
TGTGCCACCTCGGGAGATTCAAACACCATATATTTT
CATSGDSNTIYF
>TRBV30|-|TRBD1|TRBJ1-2
TGTGCCTGGAGACAGTGGCAGGGGGTAGGCTATGGCTACACCTTC
CAWRQWQGVGYGYTF